These 5 T cell receptor beta chains were all obtained from the same sample, sequenced in a study of read filtering for tumor transcriptome and immune sequencing. The library was built from roughly 400 ng RNA with molecular barcoded adaptors for alpha/delta and beta/gamma chains. TCRdb analysed the reads with MiXCR anew, one entry per CDR3 protein. The data show more than 100,000 distinct CDR3 sequences, with less than 15% seen just once and under 9% held by the top ten. The sample was a population of CD138-negative cells sorted from bone marrow. The receptor set was obtained from a donor over 35 with multiple myeloma.

For this clonotype: A much larger clone differs from this one at a single base, so this may be a read error. CDR3 amino acids: CATHGVTGELIF. In nucleotides, the CDR3 is TGTGCCACCCATGGTGTCACCGGGGAGCTGATTTTT. The chain couples TRBV24-1 to TRBJ2-2; possibly TRBD2 for D (5 bases). CDR3 length equals 12 residues. Germline CDR1 is KGHDR and CDR2 is SFDVKD.

The chain employs TRBV19 and TRBJ2-1, with a possible D match to TRBD2 (5 bases). The ends were cut back, 5 bases at V and 0 bases at J, with 14 bases in the middle. The V gene's germline CDR1 is LNHDA and CDR2 SQIVND (reference sequence). There are 16 residues in the CDR3. Written as DNA, the CDR3 is TGTGCCAGTAGTTCCGTCCAGAGGGTCTCCTACAATGAGCAGTTCTTC. Its protein is CASSSVQRVSYNEQFF.

This clonotype was found many times. J is TRBJ2-1 and V is TRBV5-1; TRBD2 matches at 9 bases. The germline V gene has CDR1 SGHRS and CDR2 YFSETQ. V shed 0 bases, J shed 7 bases, and the junction held 5 bases outside the gene matches. The CDR3 is 15 amino acids. DNA of the CDR3: TGCGCCAGCAGCTTGGCCGTAGGACTAGCGAATGAGCAGTTCTTC. Protein product: CASSLAVGLANEQFF.

This clonotype has ten or more counts. The gene calls are TRBV7-9 and TRBJ2-5, with TRBD2 matching over 9 bases. Germline V lookup: CDR1 SEHNR, CDR2 FQNEAQ (reference sequence). Trimming removed 4 bases from V and 5 bases from J; junction bases left unmatched: 11. CDR3 size: 16 residues. The CDR3 protein is CASSSPAGGWRETQYF. The CDR3 DNA follows: TGTGCCAGCAGCTCCCCAGCGGGAGGCTGGCGGGAGACCCAGTACTTC.

The chain joins TRBV29-1 to TRBJ2-1; 11 nucleotides agree with TRBD1. Germline V gene sequence: CDR1 SQVTM, CDR2 ANQGSEA. CDR3 length equals 16 residues. Trimming cost V 0 bases and J 2 bases; bases outside gene matches: 3. The CDR3 DNA sequence: TGCAGCGTTGAAGACGGGGGACAGGGGGCCTACAATGAGCAGTTCTTC. Its translation is CSVEDGGQGAYNEQFF.